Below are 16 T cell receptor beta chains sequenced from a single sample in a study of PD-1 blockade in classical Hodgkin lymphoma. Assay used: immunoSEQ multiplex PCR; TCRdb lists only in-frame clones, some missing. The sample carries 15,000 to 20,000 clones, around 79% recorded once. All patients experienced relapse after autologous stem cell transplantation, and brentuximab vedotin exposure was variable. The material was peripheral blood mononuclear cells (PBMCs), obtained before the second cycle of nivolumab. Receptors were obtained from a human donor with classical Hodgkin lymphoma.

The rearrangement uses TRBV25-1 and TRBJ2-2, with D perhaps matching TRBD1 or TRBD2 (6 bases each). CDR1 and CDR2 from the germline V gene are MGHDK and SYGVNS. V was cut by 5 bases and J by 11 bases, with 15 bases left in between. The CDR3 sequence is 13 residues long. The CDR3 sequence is CASSTGAGVELFF. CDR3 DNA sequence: TGTGCCAGCAGTACGGGGGCAGGAGTAGAGCTGTTTTTT.

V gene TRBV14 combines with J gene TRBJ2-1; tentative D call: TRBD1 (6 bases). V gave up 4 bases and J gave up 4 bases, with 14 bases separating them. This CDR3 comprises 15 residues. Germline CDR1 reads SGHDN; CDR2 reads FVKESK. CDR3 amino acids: CASSPWDTLYNEQFF. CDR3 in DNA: TGTGCCAGCAGCCCCTGGGACACTCTGTACAATGAGCAGTTCTTC.

The CDR3 loop reads CASSRQGRNEQYF. For the CDR3, the DNA is TGTGCCAGCAGCCGGCAGGGGCGGAACGAGCAGTACTTC. The chain uses TRBV7-9 and TRBJ2-7; D may be TRBD1 (6 bases). This CDR3 is 13 amino acids long. The germline V and J ends were trimmed by 5 bases and 5 bases, with 13 bases remaining between them. Germline V CDR1 and CDR2: SEHNR, FQNEAQ (reference sequence).

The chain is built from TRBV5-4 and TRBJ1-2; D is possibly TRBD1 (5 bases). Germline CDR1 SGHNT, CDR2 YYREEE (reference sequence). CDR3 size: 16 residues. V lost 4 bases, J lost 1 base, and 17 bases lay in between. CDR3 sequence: CASSLPGGGFNYGYTF. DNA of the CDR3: TGTGCCAGCAGCCTACCCGGCGGGGGATTTAACTATGGCTACACCTTC.

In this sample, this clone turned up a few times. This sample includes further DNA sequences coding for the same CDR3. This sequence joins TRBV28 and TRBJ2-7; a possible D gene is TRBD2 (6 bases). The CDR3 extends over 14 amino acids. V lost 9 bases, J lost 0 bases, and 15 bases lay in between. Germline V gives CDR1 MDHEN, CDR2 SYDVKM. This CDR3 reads CASLGGVASYEQYF. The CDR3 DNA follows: TGTGCCAGTTTGGGGGGAGTAGCCTCCTACGAGCAGTACTTC.

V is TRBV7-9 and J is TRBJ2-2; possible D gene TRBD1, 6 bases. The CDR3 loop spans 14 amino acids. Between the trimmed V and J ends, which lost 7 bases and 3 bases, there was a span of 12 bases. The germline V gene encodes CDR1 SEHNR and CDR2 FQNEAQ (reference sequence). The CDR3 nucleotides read TGTGCCAGCACTCCCGAGGGGGACACCGGGGAGCTGTTTTTT. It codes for CASTPEGDTGELFF.

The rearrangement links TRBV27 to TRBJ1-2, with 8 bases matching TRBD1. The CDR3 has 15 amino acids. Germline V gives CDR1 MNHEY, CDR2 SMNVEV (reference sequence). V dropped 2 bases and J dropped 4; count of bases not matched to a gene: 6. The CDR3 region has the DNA TGTGCCAGCAGTTTAGGGGGACAGGCGGCCTATGGCTACACCTTC. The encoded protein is CASSLGGQAAYGYTF.

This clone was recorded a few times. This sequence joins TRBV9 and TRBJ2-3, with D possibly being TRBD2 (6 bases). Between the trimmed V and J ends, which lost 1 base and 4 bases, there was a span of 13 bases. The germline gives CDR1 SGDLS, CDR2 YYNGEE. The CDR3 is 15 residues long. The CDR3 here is CASSVRRDLADTQYF. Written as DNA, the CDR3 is TGTGCCAGCAGCGTAAGGCGGGATCTGGCAGATACGCAGTATTTT. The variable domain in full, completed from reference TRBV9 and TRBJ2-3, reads DSGVTQTPKHLITATGQRVTLRCSPRSGDLSVYWYQQSLDQGLQFLIQYYNGEERAKGNILERFSAQQFPDLHSELNLSSLELGDSALYFCASSVRRDLADTQYFGPGTRLTVL.

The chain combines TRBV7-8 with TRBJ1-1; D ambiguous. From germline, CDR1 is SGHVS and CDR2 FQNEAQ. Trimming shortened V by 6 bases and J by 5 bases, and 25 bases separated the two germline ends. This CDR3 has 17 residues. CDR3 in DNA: TGTGCCAGCAGTATCAATGGGGTCGGCGCTGGGGAGACTGAAGCTTTCTTT. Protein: CASSINGVGAGETEAFF.

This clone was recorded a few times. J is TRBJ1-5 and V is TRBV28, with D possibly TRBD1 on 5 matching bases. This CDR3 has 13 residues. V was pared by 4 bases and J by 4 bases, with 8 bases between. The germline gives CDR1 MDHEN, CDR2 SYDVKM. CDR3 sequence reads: CASSSRQNQPQHF. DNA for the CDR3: TGTGCCAGCAGTTCACGACAGAATCAGCCCCAGCATTTT.

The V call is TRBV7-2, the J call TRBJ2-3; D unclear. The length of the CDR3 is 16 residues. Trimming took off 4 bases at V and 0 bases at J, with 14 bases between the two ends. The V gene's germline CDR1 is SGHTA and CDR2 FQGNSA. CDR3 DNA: TGTGCCAGCAGCTCGCGACTCGTATCTAGCACAGATACGCAGTATTTT. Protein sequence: CASSSRLVSSTDTQYF.

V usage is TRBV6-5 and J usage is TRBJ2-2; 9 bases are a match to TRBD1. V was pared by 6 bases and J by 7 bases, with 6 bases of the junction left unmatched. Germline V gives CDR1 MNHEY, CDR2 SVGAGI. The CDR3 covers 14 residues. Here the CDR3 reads CASRPQGAGGELFF. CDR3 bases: TGTGCCAGCAGACCACAGGGGGCTGGCGGGGAGCTGTTTTTT.

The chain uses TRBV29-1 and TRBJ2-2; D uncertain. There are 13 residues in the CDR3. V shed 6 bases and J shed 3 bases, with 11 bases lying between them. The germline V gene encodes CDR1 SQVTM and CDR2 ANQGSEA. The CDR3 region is CSVGELYTGELFF. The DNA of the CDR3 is TGCAGCGTAGGCGAGTTATACACCGGGGAGCTGTTTTTT.

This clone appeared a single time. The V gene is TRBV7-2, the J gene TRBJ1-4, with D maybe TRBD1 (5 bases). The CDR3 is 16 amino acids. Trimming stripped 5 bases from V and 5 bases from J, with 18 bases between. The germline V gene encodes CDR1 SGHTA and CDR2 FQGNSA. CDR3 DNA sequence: TGTGCCAGCAGCCTCGTCGGGCGGGGGAGAAATGAAAAACTGTTTTTT. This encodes CASSLVGRGRNEKLFF.

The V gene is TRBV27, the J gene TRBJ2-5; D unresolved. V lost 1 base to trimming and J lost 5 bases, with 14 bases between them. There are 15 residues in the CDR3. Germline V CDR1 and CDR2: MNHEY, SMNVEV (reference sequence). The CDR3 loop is CASSLFPGQKETQYF. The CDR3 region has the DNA TGTGCCAGCAGTTTATTCCCCGGGCAGAAGGAGACCCAGTACTTC.

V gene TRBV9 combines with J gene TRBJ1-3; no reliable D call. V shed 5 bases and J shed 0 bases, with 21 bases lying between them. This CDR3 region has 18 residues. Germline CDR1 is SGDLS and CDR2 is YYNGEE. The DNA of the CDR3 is TGTGCCAGCAGTGACACCCCCCACGGATGGAGCTCTGGAAACACCATATATTTT. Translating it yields CASSDTPHGWSSGNTIYF.